This T cell receptor (beta chain) was recovered during a study of blood T cells in healthy people across ages. Overall study findings and caveats: Nothing was known about donor CMV status, and this possibly confounded expanded clonotype changes. Age advanced and TCR beta diversity per million T cells fell, roughly linearly.

The CDR3 covers 18 residues. V was shortened by 6 bases and J by 0 bases, with 20 bases between the two germline ends. Germline V gene lookup returns CDR1 SEHNR and CDR2 FQNEAQ (reference sequence). A second about 7 to 11 cycle PCR used barcoded and J-beta primers. Each cDNA molecule, via a template-switch adaptor with 12 random nucleotides, was tagged. MiXCR was run by TCRdb on the 5' RACE reads, yielding one entry per CDR3 protein. The sample comprises over a million distinct CDR3 sequences, over 35% of which are singletons, and over 15% rests with the top ten. With regard to this clonotype: Its antigen is not identified.

This TCR was recovered from a woman aged 60 to 75 in good health. The sequencing sample was made of blood. V usage is TRBV7-9 and J usage is TRBJ1-4; D is unresolved. The CDR3 DNA is TGTGCCAGCAGTACAACAGCGGCTGGTGTCGCAACTAATGAAAAACTGTTTTTT. This codes for CASSTTAAGVATNEKLFF.